Listed below are T cell receptor beta chains from one sample, sequenced in a study of T cell responses to AZD1222 COVID-19 vaccine. TCRdb's copy holds only in-frame clones and misses some; the assay was immunoSEQ multiplex PCR. The sample includes around 180,000 clones, roughly 94% of them seen just once. The starting material was peripheral blood, obtained 28 days after the second AZD1222 dose. The receptors were gathered from an adult who received the AZD1222 COVID-19 vaccine. Each CDR3 is given with its conserved first and last residue. The D gene is left open where the match is weak. Clone size is stated in some rows and not others, as once, few, many or a class when expanded.

CDR3aa: CASSSFLAGGRDEQFF; CDR3nt: TGTGCCAGCAGCTCCTTCCTAGCGGGAGGGCGGGATGAGCAGTTCTTC; len: 16; j_gene: TRBJ2-1; abundance: NA; d_gene: TRBD2; v_gene: TRBV7-2
CDR3aa: CASSLRAAGGGYTF; CDR3nt: TGTGCCAGCAGTTTAAGGGCAGCTGGCGGTGGCTACACCTTC; len: 14; j_gene: TRBJ1-2; abundance: NA; d_gene: NA; v_gene: TRBV28
CDR3aa: CASSSTGANTGELFF; CDR3nt: TGTGCCAGCAGCTCGACAGGGGCTAACACCGGGGAGCTGTTTTTT; len: 15; j_gene: TRBJ2-2; abundance: NA; d_gene: TRBD1; v_gene: TRBV7-2
CDR3aa: CASSSTGGAYEQYF; CDR3nt: TGCGCCAGCAGCTCAACAGGGGGGGCCTACGAGCAGTACTTC; len: 14; j_gene: TRBJ2-7; abundance: NA; d_gene: NA; v_gene: TRBV5-1
CDR3aa: CASSFSNQPQHF; CDR3nt: TGTGCCAGCAGTTTTAGCAATCAGCCCCAGCATTTT; len: 12; j_gene: TRBJ1-5; abundance: NA; d_gene: NA; v_gene: TRBV12-3/TRBV12-4
CDR3aa: CASSIPGTQETQYF; CDR3nt: TGTGCCAGTAGTATTCCGGGAACACAAGAGACCCAGTACTTC; len: 14; j_gene: TRBJ2-5; abundance: NA; d_gene: NA; v_gene: TRBV19
CDR3aa: CATSRDLKRSTDTQYF; CDR3nt: TGTGCCACCAGCAGAGATCTAAAGCGGAGCACAGATACGCAGTATTTT; len: 16; j_gene: TRBJ2-3; abundance: NA; d_gene: NA; v_gene: TRBV15
CDR3aa: CASSQDELATSTDTQYF; CDR3nt: TGCGCCAGCAGCCAGGACGAACTAGCGACTAGCACAGATACGCAGTATTTT; len: 17; j_gene: TRBJ2-3; abundance: NA; d_gene: TRBD2; v_gene: TRBV4-3
CDR3aa: CASSLAWDSGNTIYF; CDR3nt: TGTGCCAGCAGCTTGGCCTGGGATTCTGGAAACACCATATATTTT; len: 15; j_gene: TRBJ1-3; abundance: NA; d_gene: NA; v_gene: TRBV5-5
CDR3aa: CASSLRQETQYF; CDR3nt: TGCGCCAGCAGCTTGAGGCAAGAGACCCAGTACTTC; len: 12; j_gene: TRBJ2-5; abundance: NA; d_gene: NA; v_gene: TRBV5-1
CDR3aa: CASSEQTGINQPQHF; CDR3nt: TGTGCCAGCAGTGAGCAGACAGGCATCAATCAGCCCCAGCATTTT; len: 15; j_gene: TRBJ1-5; abundance: NA; d_gene: NA; v_gene: TRBV2
CDR3aa: CATNRPGHYGYTF; CDR3nt: TGTGCCACCAACCGTCCCGGGCACTATGGCTACACCTTC; len: 13; j_gene: TRBJ1-2; abundance: NA; d_gene: NA; v_gene: TRBV19
CDR3aa: CASSPMTSGVYEQYF; CDR3nt: TGTGCCAGCAGTCCTATGACTAGCGGGGTTTACGAGCAGTACTTC; len: 15; j_gene: TRBJ2-7; abundance: NA; d_gene: TRBD2; v_gene: TRBV2
CDR3aa: CASSDRGAGELFF; CDR3nt: TGTGCCAGCAGTGACAGGGGAGCCGGGGAGCTGTTTTTT; len: 13; j_gene: TRBJ2-2; abundance: NA; d_gene: NA; v_gene: TRBV2
CDR3aa: CASSLQGVDEQFF; CDR3nt: TGCGCCAGCAGCTTACAGGGGGTGGATGAGCAGTTCTTC; len: 13; j_gene: TRBJ2-1; abundance: NA; d_gene: TRBD1; v_gene: TRBV5-1
CDR3aa: CASSEGPGQLNEKLFF; CDR3nt: TGTGCCAGTAGTGAGGGCCCGGGACAGCTTAATGAAAAACTGTTTTTT; len: 16; j_gene: TRBJ1-4; abundance: NA; d_gene: TRBD1; v_gene: TRBV19
CDR3aa: CASSLEAYEQYF; CDR3nt: TGTGCCAGCAGCTTAGAGGCTTACGAGCAGTACTTC; len: 12; j_gene: TRBJ2-7; abundance: NA; d_gene: NA; v_gene: TRBV7-9
CDR3aa: CASSLPPGGSLGELFF; CDR3nt: TGTGCCAGCTCCCTGCCGCCGGGGGGAAGCCTCGGGGAGCTGTTTTTT; len: 16; j_gene: TRBJ2-2; abundance: NA; d_gene: TRBD2; v_gene: TRBV18
CDR3aa: CASSLGSGQPSPYEQYF; CDR3nt: TGTGCCAGCAGCTTAGGATCGGGCCAACCGAGCCCCTACGAGCAGTACTTC; len: 17; j_gene: TRBJ2-7; abundance: NA; d_gene: NA; v_gene: TRBV7-9
CDR3aa: CASGQGPTEAFF; CDR3nt: TGTGCTAGTGGACAGGGACCCACTGAAGCTTTCTTT; len: 12; j_gene: TRBJ1-1; abundance: once; d_gene: NA; v_gene: TRBV12-5
CDR3aa: CASSLGDYEQYF; CDR3nt: TGCGCCAGCAGCTTGGGGGACTACGAGCAGTACTTC; len: 12; j_gene: TRBJ2-7; abundance: NA; d_gene: NA; v_gene: TRBV5-1
CDR3aa: CASSPGADIRAFF; CDR3nt: TGTGCCAGCTCACCAGGGGCAGATATAAGAGCTTTCTTT; len: 13; j_gene: TRBJ1-1; abundance: NA; d_gene: NA; v_gene: TRBV18
CDR3aa: CASSLAGQQETQYF; CDR3nt: TGTGCCAGCAGCTTAGCAGGGCAGCAAGAGACCCAGTACTTC; len: 14; j_gene: TRBJ2-5; abundance: once; d_gene: NA; v_gene: TRBV7-2
CDR3aa: CASSYGQGSYEQYF; CDR3nt: TGTGCCAGCAGCTACGGACAGGGCTCCTACGAGCAGTACTTC; len: 14; j_gene: TRBJ2-7; abundance: NA; d_gene: TRBD1; v_gene: TRBV7-2
CDR3aa: CASRDGQRGAQPQHF; CDR3nt: TGTGCCAGTAGGGACGGACAGCGGGGGGCTCAGCCCCAGCATTTT; len: 15; j_gene: TRBJ1-5; abundance: once; d_gene: NA; v_gene: TRBV19
CDR3aa: CASSPDRARETQYF; CDR3nt: TGTGCCAGCAGCCCAGACAGGGCTCGGGAGACCCAGTACTTC; len: 14; j_gene: TRBJ2-5; abundance: NA; d_gene: TRBD1; v_gene: TRBV7-6
CDR3aa: CASSMGATSQFF; CDR3nt: TGTGCCAGTAGTATGGGGGCCACCTCGCAGTTCTTC; len: 12; j_gene: TRBJ2-1; abundance: NA; d_gene: NA; v_gene: TRBV19
CDR3aa: CASSLDAGVGETQYF; CDR3nt: TGTGCCAGCAGCTTAGATGCGGGGGTCGGGGAGACCCAGTACTTC; len: 15; j_gene: TRBJ2-5; abundance: NA; d_gene: TRBD2; v_gene: TRBV7-9
CDR3aa: CASRSRQGTNEKLFF; CDR3nt: TGTGCCAGCAGATCCCGACAGGGAACTAATGAAAAACTGTTTTTT; len: 15; j_gene: TRBJ1-4; abundance: NA; d_gene: TRBD1; v_gene: TRBV2
CDR3aa: CASSLAGYREVGTF; CDR3nt: TGTGCCAGCAGCTTAGCGGGATACAGGGAGGTGGGCACCTTC; len: 14; j_gene: TRBJ1-2; abundance: NA; d_gene: NA; v_gene: TRBV13
CDR3aa: CASRQVRESNQPQHF; CDR3nt: TGTGCCAGTCGACAGGTGAGAGAAAGCAATCAGCCCCAGCATTTT; len: 15; j_gene: TRBJ1-5; abundance: NA; d_gene: NA; v_gene: TRBV19
CDR3aa: CASTGQGSYEQYF; CDR3nt: TGTGCCAGTACAGGGCAGGGGAGCTACGAGCAGTACTTC; len: 13; j_gene: TRBJ2-7; abundance: NA; d_gene: NA; v_gene: TRBV19
CDR3aa: CASSERTSGADTQYF; CDR3nt: TGTGCCAGCAGCGAGAGGACTAGCGGGGCGGATACGCAGTATTTT; len: 15; j_gene: TRBJ2-3; abundance: NA; d_gene: TRBD2; v_gene: TRBV9
CDR3aa: CASSRTEYGYTF; CDR3nt: TGTGCCAGCAGCCGGACAGAGTATGGCTACACCTTC; len: 12; j_gene: TRBJ1-2; abundance: NA; d_gene: NA; v_gene: TRBV7-8
CDR3aa: CSARDLTTQYF; CDR3nt: TGCAGTGCTAGAGATCTTACGACCCAGTACTTC; len: 11; j_gene: TRBJ2-5; abundance: NA; d_gene: NA; v_gene: TRBV20-1
CDR3aa: CATSEGRDEQFF; CDR3nt: TGTGCCACCAGTGAGGGCAGGGATGAGCAGTTCTTC; len: 12; j_gene: TRBJ2-1; abundance: NA; d_gene: NA; v_gene: TRBV24-1
CDR3aa: CASSIESIGTVNNEQFF; CDR3nt: TGTGCCAGTAGTATCGAGTCCATCGGGACTGTAAACAATGAGCAGTTCTTC; len: 17; j_gene: TRBJ2-1; abundance: NA; d_gene: NA; v_gene: TRBV19
CDR3aa: CASSFGGAAGNTIYF; CDR3nt: TGTGCCAGCAGCTTCGGGGGGGCAGCCGGAAACACCATATATTTT; len: 15; j_gene: TRBJ1-3; abundance: NA; d_gene: NA; v_gene: TRBV7-6
CDR3aa: CASSADRQDSYEQYF; CDR3nt: TGTGCCAGTAGTGCTGACAGACAAGACTCCTACGAGCAGTACTTC; len: 15; j_gene: TRBJ2-7; abundance: NA; d_gene: NA; v_gene: TRBV19
CDR3aa: CASSLGIGEQFF; CDR3nt: TGTGCCAGCAGTTTAGGGATAGGGGAGCAGTTCTTC; len: 12; j_gene: TRBJ2-1; abundance: NA; d_gene: NA; v_gene: TRBV12-3/TRBV12-4
CDR3aa: CASSHLTGTGDNYGYTF; CDR3nt: TGTGCCAGCAGCCATCTAACCGGGACAGGGGATAACTATGGCTACACCTTC; len: 17; j_gene: TRBJ1-2; abundance: once; d_gene: TRBD1; v_gene: TRBV11-2
CDR3aa: CASSQWGQLQETQYF; CDR3nt: TGTGCCAGCAGTCAGTGGGGACAGCTCCAAGAGACCCAGTACTTC; len: 15; j_gene: TRBJ2-5; abundance: once; d_gene: TRBD1; v_gene: TRBV6-1
CDR3aa: CASSEGTVINYGYTF; CDR3nt: TGTGCCAGCAGTGAAGGGACAGTTATTAACTATGGCTACACCTTC; len: 15; j_gene: TRBJ1-2; abundance: NA; d_gene: NA; v_gene: TRBV2
CDR3aa: CASTSGILLDTQYF; CDR3nt: TGTGCCAGCACTAGCGGCATCCTCCTGGATACGCAGTATTTT; len: 14; j_gene: TRBJ2-3; abundance: NA; d_gene: TRBD2; v_gene: TRBV6-5
CDR3aa: CASSEGANYEQYF; CDR3nt: TGTGCCAGCAGCGAGGGGGCAAACTACGAGCAGTACTTC; len: 13; j_gene: TRBJ2-7; abundance: NA; d_gene: TRBD1; v_gene: TRBV7-9
CDR3aa: CASSQSGNTIYF; CDR3nt: TGTGCCAGCAGCCAGTCGGGAAACACCATATATTTT; len: 12; j_gene: TRBJ1-3; abundance: few; d_gene: NA; v_gene: TRBV7-8
CDR3aa: CAWNKFGSGNTIYF; CDR3nt: TGTGCCTGGAATAAATTCGGCTCTGGAAACACCATATATTTT; len: 14; j_gene: TRBJ1-3; abundance: NA; d_gene: NA; v_gene: TRBV30
CDR3aa: CASSPRASGGSNTDTQYF; CDR3nt: TGTGCCAGCTCACCGCGTGCTAGCGGGGGCTCGAACACAGATACGCAGTATTTT; len: 18; j_gene: TRBJ2-3; abundance: NA; d_gene: TRBD2; v_gene: TRBV18
CDR3aa: CASSLRLAAENEQFF; CDR3nt: TGTGCCAGCAGCTTACGACTAGCGGCCGAAAATGAGCAGTTCTTC; len: 15; j_gene: TRBJ2-1; abundance: NA; d_gene: TRBD2; v_gene: TRBV7-8
CDR3aa: CASTPGQGPYEQYF; CDR3nt: TGTGCCAGCACCCCGGGACAGGGACCCTACGAGCAGTACTTC; len: 14; j_gene: TRBJ2-7; abundance: NA; d_gene: TRBD1; v_gene: TRBV27
CDR3aa: CSVEVQGLSYEQYF; CDR3nt: TGCAGCGTTGAAGTGCAGGGTCTCTCCTACGAGCAGTACTTC; len: 14; j_gene: TRBJ2-7; abundance: NA; d_gene: NA; v_gene: TRBV29-1
CDR3aa: CASSYNRNEKLFF; CDR3nt: TGTGCCAGCAGTTACAACAGAAATGAAAAACTGTTTTTT; len: 13; j_gene: TRBJ1-4; abundance: NA; d_gene: NA; v_gene: TRBV6-2/TRBV6-3
CDR3aa: CSVNRDRHNGYTF; CDR3nt: TGCAGCGTGAACCGGGACAGGCATAATGGCTACACCTTC; len: 13; j_gene: TRBJ1-2; abundance: NA; d_gene: TRBD1; v_gene: TRBV29-1
CDR3aa: CASSGGWYGYTF; CDR3nt: TGTGCCAGCAGTGGGGGGTGGTATGGCTACACCTTC; len: 12; j_gene: TRBJ1-2; abundance: NA; d_gene: NA; v_gene: TRBV2
CDR3aa: CSVTSYNEQFF; CDR3nt: TGCAGCGTTACCTCCTACAATGAGCAGTTCTTC; len: 11; j_gene: TRBJ2-1; abundance: once; d_gene: NA; v_gene: TRBV29-1
CDR3aa: CASSLDLRVISEQYF; CDR3nt: TGTGCCAGCAGCTTAGATCTCAGGGTGATAAGCGAGCAGTACTTC; len: 15; j_gene: TRBJ2-7; abundance: NA; d_gene: NA; v_gene: TRBV7-8